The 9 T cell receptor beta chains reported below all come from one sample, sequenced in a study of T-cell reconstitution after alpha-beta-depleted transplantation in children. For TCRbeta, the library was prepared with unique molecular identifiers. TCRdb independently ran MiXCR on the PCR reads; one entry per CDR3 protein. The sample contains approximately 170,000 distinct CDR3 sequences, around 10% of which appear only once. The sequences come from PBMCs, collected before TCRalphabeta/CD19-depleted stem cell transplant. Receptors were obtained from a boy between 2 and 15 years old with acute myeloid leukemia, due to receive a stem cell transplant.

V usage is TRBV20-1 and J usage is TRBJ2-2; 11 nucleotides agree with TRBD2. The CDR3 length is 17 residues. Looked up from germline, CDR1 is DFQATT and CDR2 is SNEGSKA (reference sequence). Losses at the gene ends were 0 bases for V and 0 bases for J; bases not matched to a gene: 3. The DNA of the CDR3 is TGCAGTGCTAGAGACCGACTAGCGGGGACGAACACCGGGGAGCTGTTTTTT. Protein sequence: CSARDRLAGTNTGELFF.

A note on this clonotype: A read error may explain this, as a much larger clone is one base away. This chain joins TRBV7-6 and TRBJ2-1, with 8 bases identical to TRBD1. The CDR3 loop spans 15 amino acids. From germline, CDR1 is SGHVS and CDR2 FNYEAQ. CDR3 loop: CASSPRQGTHNEQLF. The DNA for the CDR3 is TGTGCCAGCAGCCCACGACAGGGGACCCACAATGAGCAGTTGTTC.

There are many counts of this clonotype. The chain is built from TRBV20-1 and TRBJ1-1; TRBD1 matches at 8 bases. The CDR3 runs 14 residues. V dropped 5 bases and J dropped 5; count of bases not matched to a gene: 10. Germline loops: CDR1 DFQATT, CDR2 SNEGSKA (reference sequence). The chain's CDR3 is CSAVPGGLRTEAFF. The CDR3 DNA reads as TGCAGTGCTGTACCAGGGGGCCTACGGACTGAAGCTTTCTTT.

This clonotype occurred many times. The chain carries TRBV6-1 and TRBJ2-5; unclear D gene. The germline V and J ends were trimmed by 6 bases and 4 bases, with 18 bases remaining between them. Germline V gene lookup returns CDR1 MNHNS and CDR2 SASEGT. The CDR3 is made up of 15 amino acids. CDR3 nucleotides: TGTGCCAGCAGGATGTCGACGGAGAGCCCAGAGACCCAGTACTTC. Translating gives CASRMSTESPETQYF.

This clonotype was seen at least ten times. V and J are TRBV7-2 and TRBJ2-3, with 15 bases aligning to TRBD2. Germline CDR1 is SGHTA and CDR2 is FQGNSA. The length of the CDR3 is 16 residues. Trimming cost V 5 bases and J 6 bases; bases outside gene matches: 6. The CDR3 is CASSPGLAGGRDTQYF. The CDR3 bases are TGTGCCAGCAGCCCGGGACTAGCGGGGGGCCGCGATACGCAGTATTTT.

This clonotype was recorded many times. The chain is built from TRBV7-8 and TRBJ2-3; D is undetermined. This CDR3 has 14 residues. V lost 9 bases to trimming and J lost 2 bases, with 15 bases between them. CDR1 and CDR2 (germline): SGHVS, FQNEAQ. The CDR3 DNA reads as TGTGCCAGTGGCTCTCATCAGATCACAGATACGCAGTATTTT. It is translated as CASGSHQITDTQYF.

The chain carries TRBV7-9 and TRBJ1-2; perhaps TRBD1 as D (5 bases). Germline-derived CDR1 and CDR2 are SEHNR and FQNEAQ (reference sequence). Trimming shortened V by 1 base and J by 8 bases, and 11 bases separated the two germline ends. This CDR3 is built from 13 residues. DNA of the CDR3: TGTGCCAGCAGCTTAGATCTGAGGGGCGGCTACACCTTC. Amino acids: CASSLDLRGGYTF.

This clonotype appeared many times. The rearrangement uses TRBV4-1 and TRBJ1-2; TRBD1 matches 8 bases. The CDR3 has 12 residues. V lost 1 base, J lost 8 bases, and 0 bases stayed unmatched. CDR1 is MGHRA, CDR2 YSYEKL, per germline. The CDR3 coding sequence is TGCGCCAGCAGCCAAGCAGGGGGCGGCTACACCTTC. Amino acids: CASSQAGGGYTF.

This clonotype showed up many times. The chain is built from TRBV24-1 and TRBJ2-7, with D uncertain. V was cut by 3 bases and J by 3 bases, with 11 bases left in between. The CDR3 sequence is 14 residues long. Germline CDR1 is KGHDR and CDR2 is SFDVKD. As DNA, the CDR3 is TGTGCCACCAGTGATCGCCCCCCATACTACGAGCAGTACTTC. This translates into CATSDRPPYYEQYF.